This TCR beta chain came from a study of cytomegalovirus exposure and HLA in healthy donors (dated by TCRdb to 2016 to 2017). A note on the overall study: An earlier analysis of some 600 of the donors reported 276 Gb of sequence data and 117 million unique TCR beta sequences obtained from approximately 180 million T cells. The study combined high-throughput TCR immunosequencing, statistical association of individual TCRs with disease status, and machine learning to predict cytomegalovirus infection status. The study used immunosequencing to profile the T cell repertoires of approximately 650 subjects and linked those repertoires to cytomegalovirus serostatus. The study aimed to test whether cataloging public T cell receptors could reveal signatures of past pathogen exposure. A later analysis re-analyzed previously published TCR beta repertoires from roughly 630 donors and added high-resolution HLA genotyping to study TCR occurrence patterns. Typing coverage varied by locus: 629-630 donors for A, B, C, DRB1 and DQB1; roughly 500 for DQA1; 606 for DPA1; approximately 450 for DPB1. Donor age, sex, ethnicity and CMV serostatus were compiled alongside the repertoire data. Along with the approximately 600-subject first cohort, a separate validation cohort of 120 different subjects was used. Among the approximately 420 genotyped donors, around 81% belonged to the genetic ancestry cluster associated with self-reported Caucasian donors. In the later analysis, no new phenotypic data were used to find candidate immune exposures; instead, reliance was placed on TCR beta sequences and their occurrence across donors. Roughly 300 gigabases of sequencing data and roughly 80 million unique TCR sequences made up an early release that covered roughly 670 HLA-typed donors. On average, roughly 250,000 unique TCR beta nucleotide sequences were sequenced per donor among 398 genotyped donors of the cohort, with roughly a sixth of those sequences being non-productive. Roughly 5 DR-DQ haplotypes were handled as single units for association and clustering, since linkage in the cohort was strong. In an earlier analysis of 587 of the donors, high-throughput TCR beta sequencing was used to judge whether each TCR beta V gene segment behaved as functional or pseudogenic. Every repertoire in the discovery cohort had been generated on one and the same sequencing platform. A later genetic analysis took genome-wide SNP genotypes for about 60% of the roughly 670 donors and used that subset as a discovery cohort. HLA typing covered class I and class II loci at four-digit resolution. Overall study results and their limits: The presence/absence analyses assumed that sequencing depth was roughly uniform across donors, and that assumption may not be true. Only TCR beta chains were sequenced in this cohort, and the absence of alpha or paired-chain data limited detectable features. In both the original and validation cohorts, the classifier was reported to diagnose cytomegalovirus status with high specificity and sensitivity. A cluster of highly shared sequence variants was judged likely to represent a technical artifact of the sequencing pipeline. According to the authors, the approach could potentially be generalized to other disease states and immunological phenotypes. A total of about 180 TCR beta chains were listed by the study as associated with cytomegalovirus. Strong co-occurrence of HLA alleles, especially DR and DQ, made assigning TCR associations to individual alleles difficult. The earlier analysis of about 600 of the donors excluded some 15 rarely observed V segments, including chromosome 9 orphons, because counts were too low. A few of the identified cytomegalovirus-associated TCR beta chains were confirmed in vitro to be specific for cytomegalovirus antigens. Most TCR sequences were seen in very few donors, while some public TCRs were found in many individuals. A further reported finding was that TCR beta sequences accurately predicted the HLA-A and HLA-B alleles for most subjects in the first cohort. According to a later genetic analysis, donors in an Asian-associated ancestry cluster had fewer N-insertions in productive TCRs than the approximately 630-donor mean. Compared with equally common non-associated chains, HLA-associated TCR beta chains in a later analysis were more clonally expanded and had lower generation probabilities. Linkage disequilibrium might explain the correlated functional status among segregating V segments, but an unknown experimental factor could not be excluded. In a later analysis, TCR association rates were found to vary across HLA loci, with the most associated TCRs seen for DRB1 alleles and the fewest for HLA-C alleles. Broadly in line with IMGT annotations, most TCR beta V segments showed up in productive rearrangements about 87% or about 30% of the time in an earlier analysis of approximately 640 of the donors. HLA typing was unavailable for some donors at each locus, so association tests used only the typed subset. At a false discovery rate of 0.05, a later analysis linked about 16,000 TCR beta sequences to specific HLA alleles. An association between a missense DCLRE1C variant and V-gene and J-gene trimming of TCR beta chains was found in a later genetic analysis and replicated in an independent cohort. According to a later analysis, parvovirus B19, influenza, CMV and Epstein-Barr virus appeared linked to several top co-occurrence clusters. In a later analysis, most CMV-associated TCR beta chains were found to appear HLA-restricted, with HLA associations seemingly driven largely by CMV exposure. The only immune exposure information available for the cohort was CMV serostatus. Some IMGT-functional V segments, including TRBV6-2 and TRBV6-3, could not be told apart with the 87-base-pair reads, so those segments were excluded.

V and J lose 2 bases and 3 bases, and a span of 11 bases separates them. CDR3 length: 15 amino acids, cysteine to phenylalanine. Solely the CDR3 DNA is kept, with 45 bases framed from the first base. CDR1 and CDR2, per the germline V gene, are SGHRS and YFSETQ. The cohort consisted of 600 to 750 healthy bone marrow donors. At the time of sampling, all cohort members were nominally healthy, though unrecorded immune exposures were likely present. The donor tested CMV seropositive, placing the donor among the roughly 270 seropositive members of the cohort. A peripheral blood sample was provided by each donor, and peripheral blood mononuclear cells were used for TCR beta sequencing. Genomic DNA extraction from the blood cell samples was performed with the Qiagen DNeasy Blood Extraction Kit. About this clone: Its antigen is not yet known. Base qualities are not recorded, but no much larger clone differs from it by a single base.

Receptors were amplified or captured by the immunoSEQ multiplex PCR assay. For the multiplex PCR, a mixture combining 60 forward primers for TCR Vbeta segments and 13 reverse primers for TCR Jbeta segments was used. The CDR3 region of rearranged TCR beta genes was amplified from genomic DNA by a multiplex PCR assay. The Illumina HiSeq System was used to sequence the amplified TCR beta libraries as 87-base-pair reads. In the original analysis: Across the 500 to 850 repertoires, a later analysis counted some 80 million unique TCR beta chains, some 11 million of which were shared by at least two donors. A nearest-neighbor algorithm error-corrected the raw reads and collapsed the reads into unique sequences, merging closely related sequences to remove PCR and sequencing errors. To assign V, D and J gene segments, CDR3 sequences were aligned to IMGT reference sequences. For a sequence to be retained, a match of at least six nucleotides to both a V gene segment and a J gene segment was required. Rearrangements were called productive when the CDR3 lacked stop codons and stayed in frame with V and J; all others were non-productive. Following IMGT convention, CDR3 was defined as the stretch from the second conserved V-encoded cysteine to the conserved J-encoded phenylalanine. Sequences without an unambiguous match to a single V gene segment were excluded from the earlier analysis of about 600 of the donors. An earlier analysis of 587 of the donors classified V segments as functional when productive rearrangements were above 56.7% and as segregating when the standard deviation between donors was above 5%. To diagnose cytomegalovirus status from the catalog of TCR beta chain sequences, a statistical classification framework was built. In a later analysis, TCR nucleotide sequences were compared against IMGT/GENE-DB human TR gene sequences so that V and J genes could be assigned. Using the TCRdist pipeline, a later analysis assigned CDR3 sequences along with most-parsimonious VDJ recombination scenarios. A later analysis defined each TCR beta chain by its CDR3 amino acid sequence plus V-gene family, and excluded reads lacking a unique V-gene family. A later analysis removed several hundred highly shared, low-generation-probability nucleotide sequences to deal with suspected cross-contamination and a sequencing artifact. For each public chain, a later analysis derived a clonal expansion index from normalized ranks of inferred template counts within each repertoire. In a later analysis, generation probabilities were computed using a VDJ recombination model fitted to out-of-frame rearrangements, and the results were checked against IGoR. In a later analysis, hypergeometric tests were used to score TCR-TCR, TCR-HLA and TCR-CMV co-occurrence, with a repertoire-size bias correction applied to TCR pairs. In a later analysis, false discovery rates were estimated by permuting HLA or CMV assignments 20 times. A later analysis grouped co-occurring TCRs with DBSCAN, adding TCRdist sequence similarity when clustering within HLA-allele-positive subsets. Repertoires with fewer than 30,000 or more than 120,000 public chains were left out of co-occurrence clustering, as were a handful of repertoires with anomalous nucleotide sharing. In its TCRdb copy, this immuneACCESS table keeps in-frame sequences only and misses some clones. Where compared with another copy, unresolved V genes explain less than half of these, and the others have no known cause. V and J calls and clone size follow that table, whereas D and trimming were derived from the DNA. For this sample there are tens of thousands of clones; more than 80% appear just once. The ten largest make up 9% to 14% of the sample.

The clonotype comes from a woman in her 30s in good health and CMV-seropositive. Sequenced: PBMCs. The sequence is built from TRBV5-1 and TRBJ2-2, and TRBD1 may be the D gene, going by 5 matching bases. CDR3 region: CASSLETGYTGELFF. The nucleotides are TGCGCCAGCAGCTTAGAAACAGGCTACACCGGGGAGCTGTTTTTT.